The 14 T cell receptor beta chains below come from one sample, sequenced in a study of blood T cell repertoires in COVID-19. This table comes from immunoSEQ multiplex PCR, and its TCRdb copy is limited to in-frame clones, with some not included. The sample records more than 200,000 clones, over 75% being singletons. The specimen sequenced was peripheral blood. The receptors were gathered from a man aged 80 or over with acute or convalescent COVID-19.

The J gene is TRBJ2-5, the V gene TRBV19, with 13 bases lining up with TRBD2. This CDR3 contains 16 residues. Trimming cost V 9 bases and J 4 bases; bases outside gene matches: 11. Per germline, CDR1 LNHDA and CDR2 SQIVND (reference sequence). CDR3 amino acids: CASKRTSGRVSETQYF. The DNA for the CDR3 is TGTGCCAGCAAAAGGACTAGCGGGAGAGTATCAGAGACCCAGTACTTC.

This clone was counted only a few times. The chain couples TRBV18 to TRBJ2-1, with D unclear. This CDR3 has 16 amino acids. V was clipped by 2 bases and J by 6 bases, with 17 bases between them. The germline V gene encodes CDR1 KGHSH and CDR2 LQKENI. CDR3 coding DNA: TGTGCCAGCTCACCAAGAGGAGTCAGCGAATCCAATGAGCAGTTCTTC. This codes for CASSPRGVSESNEQFF.

The chain uses TRBV6-5 and TRBJ2-5; D might be TRBD1 (6 bases). CDR3 size: 13 residues. Looked up from germline, CDR1 is MNHEY and CDR2 is SVGAGI. The CDR3 nucleotides are TGTACCACCCGATGGGCAGGGGCAGAGACCCAGTACTTC. Encoded protein: CTTRWAGAETQYF.

The chain employs TRBV4-2 and TRBJ2-7; 9 nucleotides align to TRBD2. After removal of 2 bases from V and 0 bases from J, the junction contained 8 bases not matched to a gene. The length of the CDR3 is 17 residues. Germline V gives CDR1 LGHNA, CDR2 YNFKEQ. This CDR3 is CASSQPLAGTSSYEQYF. In DNA, the CDR3 is TGTGCCAGCAGCCAACCGCTAGCGGGAACGAGCTCCTACGAGCAGTACTTC.

This clone was counted between two and nine times. The CDR3 coding sequence is TGTGCCAGCAGCTTGGGACTAACCCAGGTTGGGCTGTTTTTT. This gives the protein CASSLGLTQVGLFF. This chain connects TRBV7-2 to TRBJ2-2; TRBD2 matches at 7 bases. Germline assignment: CDR1 SGHTA and CDR2 FQGNSA. This CDR3 has 14 residues. V was clipped by 3 bases and J by 13 bases; unmatched bases: 11.

This clone appeared once. This chain connects TRBV28 to TRBJ1-2; no clear D. The V end was cut by 6 bases, the J end by 2 bases, with 16 bases between. Germline-derived CDR1 and CDR2 are MDHEN and SYDVKM. CDR3 length: 15 amino acids. DNA for the CDR3: TGTGCCAGCAGCCGACCGGGGTCGGGGAACTATGGCTACACCTTC. Translated, it gives CASSRPGSGNYGYTF.

This clone was counted once. This chain connects TRBV14 to TRBJ2-7; 8 bases line up with TRBD1. Germline CDR1 reads SGHDN; CDR2 reads FVKESK. The CDR3 contains 15 residues. The V gene end was trimmed by 6 bases and the J gene end by 1 base; junction bases not matched to a gene: 8. The CDR3 loop is CASSTGQGASYEQYF. Written as DNA, the CDR3 is TGTGCCAGCAGTACGGGGCAGGGGGCTTCCTACGAGCAGTACTTC. Full variable domain (remainder filled in from reference TRBV14 and TRBJ2-7): EAGVTQFPSHSVIEKGQTVTLRCDPISGHDNLYWYRRVMGKEIKFLLHFVKESKQDESGMPNNRFLAERTGGTYSTLKVQPAELEDSGVYFCASSTGQGASYEQYFGPGTRLTVT.

The CDR3 DNA reads TGTGCCAGCAGCCCGGGGTTCGCTGGGGCCAACGTCCTGACTTTC. The encoded protein is CASSPGFAGANVLTF. The chain employs TRBV7-9 and TRBJ2-6; D is perhaps TRBD2 (5 bases). V lost 5 bases and J 2 bases, leaving 10 bases between the germline ends. The CDR3 loop spans 15 amino acids. CDR1 and CDR2 from the germline V gene are SEHNR and FQNEAQ (reference sequence).

This sequence joins TRBV19 and TRBJ2-1; 7 bases are shared with TRBD1. From germline, CDR1 is LNHDA and CDR2 SQIVND (reference sequence). This CDR3 spans 16 amino acids. Trimming took 7 bases from V and 5 from J; bases not matched to a gene: 14. CDR3 in amino acids: CASTSGRGLEHNEQFF. The CDR3 DNA sequence: TGTGCCAGTACGAGCGGTAGGGGGCTAGAACACAATGAGCAGTTCTTC.

J is TRBJ2-5 and V is TRBV3-1 (or the pseudogene TRBV3-2); D gene unclear. Germline V lookup: CDR1 LGHDT, CDR2 YNNKEL (reference sequence). V lost 1 base and J lost 6, with 6 bases in between. CDR3 size: 12 residues. DNA of the CDR3: TGTGCCAGCAGCCAAGTTAAAAAGACCCAGTACTTC. Its translation is CASSQVKKTQYF.

The gene calls are TRBV7-9 and TRBJ1-5; D remains unclear. V lost 5 bases, J lost 3 bases, and 5 bases lay in between. Germline V gives CDR1 SEHNR, CDR2 FQNEAQ (reference sequence). CDR3 length: 12 residues. CDR3 nucleotide sequence: TGTGCCAGCAGCCCTAACAATCAGCCCCAGCATTTT. Protein: CASSPNNQPQHF.

This clone was seen once. This CDR3 reads CAISVRGNTEAFF. CDR3 nucleotides: TGTGCCATCAGTGTGCGGGGTAACACTGAAGCTTTCTTT. V gene TRBV10-3 combines with J gene TRBJ1-1; unclear D gene. The germline V gene encodes CDR1 ENHRY and CDR2 SYGVKD. The V end was cut by 4 bases, the J end by 2 bases, with 8 bases between. The CDR3 consists of 13 residues.

The rearrangement uses TRBV10-3 and TRBJ2-1; perhaps TRBD2 as D (6 bases). The CDR3 length is 15 residues. Trimming took off 6 bases at V and 0 bases at J, with 12 bases between the two ends. Germline values: CDR1 ENHRY, CDR2 SYGVKD. This chain's CDR3 is CAISSSADSYNEQFF. For the CDR3, the DNA is TGTGCCATCAGCTCTAGCGCGGACTCCTACAATGAGCAGTTCTTC.

The rearrangement links TRBV30 to TRBJ1-5; 9 nucleotides line up with TRBD1. Trimming at V came to 5 bases and at J to 2 bases, leaving 4 bases not matched to a gene. The V gene's germline CDR1 is GTSNPN and CDR2 SVGIG (reference sequence). The length of the CDR3 is 14 residues. The CDR3 reads CAWGQGNGNQPQHF. In nucleotides, the CDR3 is TGTGCCTGGGGACAGGGGAATGGCAATCAGCCCCAGCATTTT.